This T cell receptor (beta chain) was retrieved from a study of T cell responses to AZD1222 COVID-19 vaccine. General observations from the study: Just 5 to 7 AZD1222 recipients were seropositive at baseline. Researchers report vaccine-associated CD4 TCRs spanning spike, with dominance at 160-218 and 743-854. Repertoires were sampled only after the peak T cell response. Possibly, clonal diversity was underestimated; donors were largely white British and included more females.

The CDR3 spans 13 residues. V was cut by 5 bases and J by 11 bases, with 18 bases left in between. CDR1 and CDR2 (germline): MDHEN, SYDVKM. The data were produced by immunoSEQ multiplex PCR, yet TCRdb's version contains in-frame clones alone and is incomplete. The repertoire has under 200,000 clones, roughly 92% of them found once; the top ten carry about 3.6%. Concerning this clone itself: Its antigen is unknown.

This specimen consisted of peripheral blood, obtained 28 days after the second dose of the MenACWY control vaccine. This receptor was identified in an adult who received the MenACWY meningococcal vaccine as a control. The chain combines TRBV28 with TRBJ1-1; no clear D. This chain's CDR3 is CASSPPGPTLAFF. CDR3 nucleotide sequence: TGTGCCAGCAGTCCTCCCGGACCGACTCTGGCTTTCTTT.